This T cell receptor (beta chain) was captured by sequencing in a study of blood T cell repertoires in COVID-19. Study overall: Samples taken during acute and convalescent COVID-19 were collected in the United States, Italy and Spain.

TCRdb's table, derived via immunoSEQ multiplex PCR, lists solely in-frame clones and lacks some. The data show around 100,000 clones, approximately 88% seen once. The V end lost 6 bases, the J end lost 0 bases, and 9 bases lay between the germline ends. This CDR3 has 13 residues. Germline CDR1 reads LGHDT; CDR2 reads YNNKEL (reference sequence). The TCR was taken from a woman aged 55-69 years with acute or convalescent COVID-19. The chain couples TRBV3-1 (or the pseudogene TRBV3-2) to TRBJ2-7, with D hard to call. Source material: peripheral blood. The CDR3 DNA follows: TGTGCCAGCAGGTCAGGTACCTCCTACGAGCAGTACTTC. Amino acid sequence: CASRSGTSYEQYF.